This is a list of T cell receptor beta chains from one sample in a study of cytomegalovirus exposure and HLA in healthy donors. Some clones are missing from TCRdb's copy, which holds only in-frame ones; the method was immunoSEQ multiplex PCR. The sample includes under 130,000 clones, 70% to 80% of them seen just once. The specimen sequenced was PBMCs. These receptors were collected from a man aged 25 to 45 in good health and CMV-seronegative. Each CDR3 is given with its conserved first and last residue. A D gene is named only where the DNA matches it firmly. Expanded clones are given a class, and other clones once, few, many or no size at all.

len | abundance | j_gene | d_gene | v_gene | CDR3nt | CDR3aa
13 | few | TRBJ1-2 | - | TRBV19 | TGTGCCAGTACCATTACAGGGAAGCAGGGCTACACCTTC | CASTITGKQGYTF
15 | - | TRBJ2-5 | - | TRBV7-2 | TGTGCCAGCAGCCAAGCGATGGCAGGGAGGGAGACCCAGTACTTC | CASSQAMAGRETQYF
14 | - | TRBJ1-2 | - | TRBV5-4 | TGTGCCAGCAGCCGCCGAGGCGGGGACTATGGCTACACCTTC | CASSRRGGDYGYTF
13 | - | TRBJ1-5 | - | TRBV11-2 | TGTGCCAGCAGCTTAGCCGGTGCTCCGCCCCAGCATTTT | CASSLAGAPPQHF
13 | - | TRBJ2-2 | - | TRBV2 | TGTGCCAGCGGGGGGGCCGGGAACGGGGAGCTGTTTTTT | CASGGAGNGELFF
15 | few | TRBJ2-3 | TRBD2 | TRBV6-5 | TGTGCCAGCAGTTACTCCGGCGGGAGGTTAGATACGCAGTATTTT | CASSYSGGRLDTQYF
16 | - | TRBJ2-1 | TRBD2 | TRBV5-1 | TGCGCCAGCAGCTGGGTTAGGAATGCGGGAGAATTTGAGCAGTTCTTC | CASSWVRNAGEFEQFF
17 | - | TRBJ2-2 | TRBD2 | TRBV4-2 | TGTGCCAGCTCCGGGACTAGCGGGAACTTAGCCACCGGGGAGCTGTTTTTT | CASSGTSGNLATGELFF
17 | - | TRBJ1-1 | - | TRBV6-1 | TGTGCCAGCAGTGAAGTTCAGGGGATCTGGGCGAACACTGAAGCTTTCTTT | CASSEVQGIWANTEAFF
13 | - | TRBJ1-4 | TRBD1 | TRBV7-2 | TGTGCCAGCACAAACAGGGGTAATGAAAAACTGTTTTTT | CASTNRGNEKLFF
15 | - | TRBJ2-1 | TRBD1 | TRBV5-6 | TGTGCCAGCAGCTTGACCGGGACAGGGGACAATGAGCAGTTCTTC | CASSLTGTGDNEQFF
14 | few | TRBJ2-7 | - | TRBV5-4 | TGTGCCAGCAGCTTGGAACAGAATACCTACGAGCAGTACTTC | CASSLEQNTYEQYF
14 | - | TRBJ1-5 | TRBD1 | TRBV5-6 | TGTGCCAGCAGCCCAGGACAGGGAAACCAGCCCCAGCATTTT | CASSPGQGNQPQHF
15 | - | TRBJ2-2 | TRBD1 | TRBV7-9 | TGTGCCAGCAGCTTCGGGACAGGGAACACCGGGGAGCTGTTTTTT | CASSFGTGNTGELFF
14 | - | TRBJ1-1 | - | TRBV7-9 | TGTGCCAGCAGCTGGGACTCCGCGGGGAAAGAAGCTTTCTTT | CASSWDSAGKEAFF
14 | - | TRBJ2-6 | - | TRBV2 | TGTGCCACCACCACAGGGTCTGGGGCCAACGTCCTGACTTTC | CATTTGSGANVLTF
14 | - | TRBJ1-1 | TRBD1 | TRBV30 | TGTGCCTGGGCCGAAGGAGCAGGGGGCACTGAAGCTTTCTTT | CAWAEGAGGTEAFF
15 | - | TRBJ2-7 | TRBD2 | TRBV5-1 | TGCGCCAGCAGCTCATCCGGGACTAGCGGCTACGAGCAGTACTTC | CASSSSGTSGYEQYF
13 | - | TRBJ2-1 | TRBD1 | TRBV12-5 | TGTGCTAGTGGTCCGGACAGGGGGCATGAGCAGTTCTTC | CASGPDRGHEQFF
13 | - | TRBJ2-3 | - | TRBV28 | TGTGCCAGCGCGACACCTCTCACAGATACGCAGTATTTT | CASATPLTDTQYF
14 | - | TRBJ2-5 | - | TRBV18 | TGTGCCAGCTCACCAAGGACTGACGAAGAGACCCAGTACTTC | CASSPRTDEETQYF
15 | once | TRBJ1-1 | TRBD1 | TRBV25-1 | TGTGCCAGCAGTGGCATACAGGGGGCGGGCACTGAAGCTTTCTTT | CASSGIQGAGTEAFF
15 | - | TRBJ1-5 | TRBD1 | TRBV27 | TGTGCCAGCAGAGATACAGGGGGCGGGGATCAGCCCCAGCATTTT | CASRDTGGGDQPQHF
14 | - | TRBJ1-1 | - | TRBV28 | TGTGCCAGCAGTTTATCAGGGTTTAGGGCTGAAGCTTTCTTT | CASSLSGFRAEAFF
16 | - | TRBJ2-7 | TRBD1 | TRBV27 | TGTGCCAGCAGTTGGACAGGGGTTAACGTCGGGTACGAGCAGTACTTC | CASSWTGVNVGYEQYF
15 | - | TRBJ2-7 | TRBD2 | TRBV7-2 | TGTGCCAGCAGCTTAGAGCCAGGGAGGGTTTACGAGCAGTACTTC | CASSLEPGRVYEQYF
15 | - | TRBJ1-6 | - | TRBV7-9 | TGTGCCAGCCCTACAGGGCCTGGACAGAATTCACCCCTCCACTTT | CASPTGPGQNSPLHF
14 | - | TRBJ1-4 | - | TRBV25-1 | TGTGCCAGCAGTGTCAGGGGCACTAATGAAAAACTGTTTTTT | CASSVRGTNEKLFF
17 | - | TRBJ2-1 | TRBD2 | TRBV2 | TGTGCCAGCAGTGAGGATAGCGGGCTGAGCTCCTACAATGAGCAGTTCTTC | CASSEDSGLSSYNEQFF
14 | once | TRBJ1-3 | - | TRBV15 | TGTGCCACCAGCAGAGGTGGAGTGGTAAACACCATATATTTT | CATSRGGVVNTIYF
16 | - | TRBJ2-7 | - | TRBV9 | TGTGCCAGCAGCCCTATAGGGCAGGGGCCTGCCTACGAGCAGTACTTC | CASSPIGQGPAYEQYF
13 | - | TRBJ2-1 | - | TRBV6-5 | TGTGCCAGCAGTTTGCGGGGCTACAATGAGCAGTTCTTC | CASSLRGYNEQFF
15 | - | TRBJ1-3 | - | TRBV5-1 | TGCGCCAGCAGCTTAGGACAGAGTGGTGGAAACACCATATATTTT | CASSLGQSGGNTIYF
15 | many | TRBJ2-2 | TRBD1 | TRBV5-1 | TGCGCCAGCAGCTTGGAGGGACAGACCACCGGGGAGCTGTTTTTT | CASSLEGQTTGELFF
14 | - | TRBJ1-5 | TRBD1 | TRBV19 | TGTGCCAGTACCCTGACAGGGGGCAATCAGCCCCAGCATTTT | CASTLTGGNQPQHF
14 | - | TRBJ1-1 | TRBD1 | TRBV7-9 | TGTGCCAGCAGCTGGGGACAGCCGAACACTGAAGCTTTCTTT | CASSWGQPNTEAFF
14 | - | TRBJ2-3 | - | TRBV14 | TGTGCCAGCAGCCAAAAGACGAGGGCAGATACGCAGTATTTT | CASSQKTRADTQYF
13 | - | TRBJ1-2 | TRBD1 | TRBV6-5 | TGTGCCACCAGGGACAGGGGGTGGTATGGCTACACCTTC | CATRDRGWYGYTF
13 | - | TRBJ2-7 | TRBD2 | TRBV10-3 | TGTGCCATCAACCCGGGACTAGCCTGGGAGCAGTACTTC | CAINPGLAWEQYF
14 | - | TRBJ1-4 | TRBD1 | TRBV25-1 | TGTGCCAGCAGTGCAGGGGGCACTAATGAAAAACTGTTTTTT | CASSAGGTNEKLFF
14 | - | TRBJ2-7 | TRBD2 | TRBV5-4 | TGTGCCAGCAGCTCCGGGACTAGCTCCCACGAGCAGTACTTC | CASSSGTSSHEQYF
13 | few | TRBJ2-3 | - | TRBV12-2 | TGTGCAACGTGGGGGGGGACCACAGATACGCAGTATTTT | CATWGGTTDTQYF
13 | - | TRBJ1-1 | - | TRBV19 | TGTGCCAGTAGTCCCTTCTACCCAGGGCAAGCTTTCTTT | CASSPFYPGQAFF
16 | - | TRBJ2-1 | TRBD2 | TRBV7-2 | TGTGCCAGCAGCGCCCTAGCGGCGAGCTCCTACAATGAGCAGTTCTTC | CASSALAASSYNEQFF
16 | - | TRBJ2-1 | - | TRBV4-3 | TGCGCCAGCAGCCAAGATCTACGAATACCCCCTGATGAGCAGTTCTTC | CASSQDLRIPPDEQFF
16 | - | TRBJ1-1 | - | TRBV7-2 | TGTGCCAGCAGCTTAGGCGGGGCCCTCCGCGGCACTGAAGCTTTCTTT | CASSLGGALRGTEAFF
14 | - | TRBJ2-1 | - | TRBV7-6 | TGTGCCAGCAGCCCTCGGAGCTCCTACAATGAGCAGTTCTTC | CASSPRSSYNEQFF
14 | few | TRBJ1-1 | TRBD1 | TRBV19 | TGTGCCAGTAGTACGGACAGGGGGGGCACTGAAGCTTTCTTT | CASSTDRGGTEAFF
14 | - | TRBJ2-2 | - | TRBV19 | TGTGCCTCCTTGAACAGGGATTCCACCGGGGAGCTGTTTTTT | CASLNRDSTGELFF
14 | - | TRBJ2-7 | TRBD1 | TRBV2 | TGTGCCAGCAGGGGGCAGGGGGCCTCCTACGAGCAGTACTTC | CASRGQGASYEQYF
15 | few | TRBJ1-4 | - | TRBV7-2 | TGTGCCAGCAGCTTCTTAGCAGATAGAGATGAAAAACTGTTTTTT | CASSFLADRDEKLFF
13 | few | TRBJ2-5 | - | TRBV5-5 | TGTGCCAGCAGCTTCGGGGGACAAGAGACCCAGTACTTC | CASSFGGQETQYF
17 | - | TRBJ2-6 | TRBD1 | TRBV4-3 | TGCGCCAGCAGCCAGGACAGGTTAGACTCTGGGGCCAACGTCCTGACTTTC | CASSQDRLDSGANVLTF